The entry below describes one T cell receptor (beta chain). The junction had 6 bases not matched to a gene; V was cut back by 2 bases and J by 6 bases. The germline CDR1 and CDR2 sequences are ENHRY and SYGVKD. The CDR3 is made up of 15 amino acids. Treatment denoted: 15 to 20 received Ad26.COV2.S at low or high dose, single or two shots; roughly 5 received placebo; per-sample allocation not given. Material that was analyzed had been drawn on day 63 after the first vaccine or placebo injection. Libraries were prepared by immunoSEQ multiplex PCR; TCRdb keeps only in-frame clonotypes and omits some of them. The sample shows approximately 410,000 clones, 92% of them seen only once. The data belong to a study of Ad26.COV2.S vaccination and SARS-CoV-2 variants.

The material was peripheral blood, obtained in a trial of Ad26.COV2.S vaccine versus placebo. The source is a person between 18 and 59 years old who received the Ad26.COV2.S COVID-19 vaccine or a placebo. The V and J genes are TRBV10-3 and TRBJ2-5, with TRBD2 matching over 10 bases. This CDR3 is CAISERAGGPQTQYF. The CDR3 nucleotides are TGTGCCATCAGTGAGCGAGCGGGGGGGCCCCAGACCCAGTACTTC.